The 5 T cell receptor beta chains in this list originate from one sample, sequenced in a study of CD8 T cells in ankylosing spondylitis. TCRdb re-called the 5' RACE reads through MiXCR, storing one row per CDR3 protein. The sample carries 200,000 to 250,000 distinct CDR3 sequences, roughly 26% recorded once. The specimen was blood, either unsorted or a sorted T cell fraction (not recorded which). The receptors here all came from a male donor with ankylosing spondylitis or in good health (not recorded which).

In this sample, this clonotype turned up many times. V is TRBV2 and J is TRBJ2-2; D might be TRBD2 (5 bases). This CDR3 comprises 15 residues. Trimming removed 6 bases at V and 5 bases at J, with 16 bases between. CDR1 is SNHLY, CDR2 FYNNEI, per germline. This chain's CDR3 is CASSQRVGGTGELFF. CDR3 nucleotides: TGTGCCAGCAGCCAAAGGGTTGGAGGAACCGGGGAGCTGTTTTTT.

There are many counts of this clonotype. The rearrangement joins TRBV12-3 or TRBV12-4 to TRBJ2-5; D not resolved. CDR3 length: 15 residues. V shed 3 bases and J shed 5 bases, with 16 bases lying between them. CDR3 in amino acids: CASSFDGRMEETQYF. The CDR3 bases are TGTGCCAGCAGTTTTGATGGCCGCATGGAGGAGACCCAGTACTTC.

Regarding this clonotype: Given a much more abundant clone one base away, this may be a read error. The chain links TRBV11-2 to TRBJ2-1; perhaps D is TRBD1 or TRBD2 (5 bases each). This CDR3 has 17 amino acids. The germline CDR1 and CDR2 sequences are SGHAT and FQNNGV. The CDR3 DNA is TGTGCCAGCGGCTTATGGGGGACCTCGACTCGGGGTGGTGAGCAGTTCTTC. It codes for CASGLWGTSTRGGEQFF.

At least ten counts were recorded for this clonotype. CDR3 in DNA: TGTGCCAGCAGTTACGAGGGGACAGGGGACTACGAGCAGTACTTC. Amino acid sequence: CASSYEGTGDYEQYF. The chain uses TRBV6-5 and TRBJ2-7, with 10 positions matching TRBD1. The V and J ends lost 2 bases and 3 bases, in that order; junction bases with no gene match: 4. CDR3 length: 15 amino acids. Germline V gene sequence: CDR1 MNHEY, CDR2 SVGAGI.

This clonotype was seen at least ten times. This CDR3 reads CASRDQGDTGELFF. CDR3 nucleotides: TGTGCCAGCCGGGACCAGGGGGACACCGGGGAGCTGTTTTTT. The J gene is TRBJ2-2, the V gene TRBV6-4; 7 nucleotides match TRBD1. The V gene's germline CDR1 is MRHNA and CDR2 SNTAGT. The CDR3 is 14 residues long. J gave up 3 bases and V 8 bases, and 6 bases lay outside the gene matches.